This T cell receptor (beta chain) is drawn from a study of shared T cell receptors in the human thymus. Looked up from germline, CDR1 is SGHTS and CDR2 is YDEGEE. CDR3 size: 13 residues. V shed 5 bases and J shed 4 bases, with 12 bases lying between them. Clones were sequenced by immunoSEQ multiplex PCR, and TCRdb holds only the in-frame ones, with some missing. The sample has approximately 580,000 clones; around 78% are singletons. The same specimen was also included in a second study, on human thymus T cells. That work adds: Thymus tissue was removed during corrective cardiac surgery.

The V call is TRBV5-8, the J call TRBJ1-1; no definite D call. Sequenced material: thymocytes. The TCR comes from a boy younger than two with a congenital heart defect. CDR3 sequence (DNA): TGTGCCAGCAGTTACGGGGAGGGCACTGAAGCTTTCTTT. It translates to CASSYGEGTEAFF. Together with reference TRBV5-8 and TRBJ1-1, the CDR3 gives the full variable domain: EAGVTQSPTHLIKTRGQQATLRCSPISGHTSVYWYQQALGLGLQFLLWYDEGEERNRGNFPPRFSGRQFPNYSSELNVNALELEDSALYLCASSYGEGTEAFFGQGTRLTVV.